This entry lists 32 T cell receptor beta chains sequenced from one sample in a study of blood T cell repertoires in COVID-19. Clones were sequenced by immunoSEQ multiplex PCR, and TCRdb holds only the in-frame ones, with some missing. The top ten hold 15% of the sample, which has under 300,000 clones, about 80% seen once. Sequenced sample: PBMCs or T cells enriched from blood (not recorded which). The receptors derive from a man aged 40-49 years who had recovered from COVID-19.

This clone was detected only a few times. The sample contains more than one DNA sequence encoding this CDR3. V gene TRBV7-9 combines with J gene TRBJ1-5; D unclear. Between the trimmed V and J ends, which lost 1 base and 7 bases, there was a span of 11 bases. The length of the CDR3 is 14 residues. Germline assignment: CDR1 SEHNR and CDR2 FQNEAQ (reference sequence). The CDR3, as DNA: TGTGCCAGCAGCTTAGAGGGAGCCTACCAGCCCCAGCATTTT. Encoded protein: CASSLEGAYQPQHF.

This rearrangement joins TRBV10-2 to TRBJ1-1; 7 bases align to TRBD1. Germline trimming cut 8 bases from V and 1 base from J; bases unmatched to any gene: 7. Germline-derived CDR1 and CDR2 are WSHSY and SAAADI. The CDR3 runs 14 residues. Here the CDR3 reads CASSWTGWNTEAFF. For the CDR3, the DNA is TGCGCCAGCTCCTGGACAGGTTGGAACACTGAAGCTTTCTTT.

The rearrangement joins TRBV15 to TRBJ1-1; TRBD1 matches 7 bases. The CDR3 runs to 14 residues. Trimming took 0 bases from V and 3 from J; bases not matched to a gene: 1. Per the germline V gene, CDR1 is LNHNV and CDR2 is YYDKDF (reference sequence). The CDR3, as DNA: TGTGCCACCAGCAGAGAGACAGGGTACACTGAAGCTTTCTTT. It specifies CATSRETGYTEAFF. The complete variable domain, with remaining parts taken from reference TRBV15 and TRBJ1-1, reads DAMVIQNPRYQVTQFGKPVTLSCSQTLNHNVMYWYQQKSSQAPKLLFHYYDKDFNNEADTPDNFQSRRPNTSFCFLDIRSPGLGDTAMYLCATSRETGYTEAFFGQGTRLTVV.

This clone was picked up one time. This chain uses TRBV11-2 with TRBJ2-1; D unresolved. Deletions cut 4 bases from V and 13 bases from J, with 11 bases between. The germline V gene encodes CDR1 SGHAT and CDR2 FQNNGV. This CDR3 has 11 residues. Here the CDR3 DNA reads TGTGCCAGCAGCTACGGAGTTCAACAGTTCTTC. This codes for CASSYGVQQFF.

The V gene is TRBV3-1 (or the pseudogene TRBV3-2), the J gene TRBJ2-1; D remains unclear. The CDR3 runs 15 residues. The germline gives CDR1 LGHDT, CDR2 YNNKEL (reference sequence). V lost 7 bases and J 0 bases, leaving 13 bases between the germline ends. The CDR3 nucleotides are TGTGCCAGCACGCCGACAACCGGCTCCTACAATGAGCAGTTCTTC. Translation gives CASTPTTGSYNEQFF.

This clone was seen only a few times. The V call is TRBV19, the J call TRBJ1-6; 7 nucleotides line up with TRBD1. This CDR3 contains 17 residues. With V trimmed by 3 bases and J by 6 bases, 11 bases remained unmatched. Germline CDR1 and CDR2: LNHDA and SQIVND (reference sequence). DNA for the CDR3: TGTGCCAGTAGTATTGTAGGAGGGGGCAGATCTAATTCACCCCTCCACTTT. It specifies CASSIVGGGRSNSPLHF. The variable domain in full, completed from reference TRBV19 and TRBJ1-6, reads DGGITQSPKYLFRKEGQNVTLSCEQNLNHDAMYWYRQDPGQGLRLIYYSQIVNDFQKGDIAEGYSVSREKKESFPLTVTSAQKNPTAFYLCASSIVGGGRSNSPLHFGNGTRLTVT.

The chain employs TRBV5-1 and TRBJ1-2; D uncertain. Germline V gives CDR1 SGHRS, CDR2 YFSETQ. CDR3 length: 14 amino acids. Trimming stripped 0 bases from V and 8 bases from J, with 14 bases between. This CDR3 is CASSLVGSERGYTF. The CDR3 DNA reads TGCGCCAGCAGCTTGGTCGGCAGCGAGAGGGGCTACACCTTC.

The V and J genes are TRBV7-2 and TRBJ1-4; D gene unclear. Germline CDR1 is SGHTA and CDR2 is FQGNSA. The CDR3 runs 11 residues. The ends were cut back, 8 bases at V and 12 bases at J, with 13 bases in the middle. CDR3 region: CASGLVGELFF. The DNA for the CDR3 is TGTGCCAGCGGACTAGTTGGGGAACTGTTTTTT.

The rearrangement joins TRBV28 to TRBJ2-3; perhaps TRBD2 as D (5 bases). Germline lookup yields CDR1 MDHEN and CDR2 SYDVKM. The CDR3 covers 15 residues. V lost 6 bases and J lost 0, with 13 bases in between. In nucleotides, the CDR3 is TGTGCCAGCAGCGGACCGGGATCTAGCACAGATACGCAGTATTTT. Translated: CASSGPGSSTDTQYF. The variable domain in full, with the rest retrieved from reference TRBV28 and TRBJ2-3, is DVKVTQSSRYLVKRTGEKVFLECVQDMDHENMFWYRQDPGLGLRLIYFSYDVKMKEKGDIPEGYSVSREKKERFSLILESASTNQTSMYLCASSGPGSSTDTQYFGPGTRLTVL.

The V gene is TRBV4-2, the J gene TRBJ2-7, with D perhaps matching TRBD2 (5 bases). V lost 5 bases to trimming and J lost 2 bases, with 16 bases between them. Germline V gene data show CDR1 as LGHNA and CDR2 as YNFKEQ. This CDR3 has 15 residues. The CDR3 sequence: CASSSRLGGPYEQYF. CDR3 nucleotide sequence: TGTGCCAGCAGCTCCCGACTGGGCGGGCCCTACGAGCAGTACTTC.

The chain recombines TRBV18 with TRBJ2-7; 7 nucleotides match TRBD1. V shed 2 bases and J 4 bases; nucleotides not matched to a gene: 5. Germline V lookup: CDR1 KGHSH, CDR2 LQKENI. This CDR3 has 14 residues. The CDR3, as DNA: TGTGCCAGCTCACCAACGGACAGGCGATACGAGCAGTACTTC. This gives the protein CASSPTDRRYEQYF.

This chain joins TRBV30 and TRBJ2-2; TRBD2 matches 7 bases. CDR1 is GTSNPN, CDR2 SVGIG, per germline (reference sequence). This CDR3 is built from 13 residues. With V trimmed by 4 bases and J by 2 bases, 1 base remained unmatched. CDR3 sequence (DNA): TGTGCCTGGACTAGCGGCAACACCGGGGAGCTGTTTTTT. Protein product: CAWTSGNTGELFF.

The gene calls are TRBV9 and TRBJ2-3; TRBD1 is a possible D gene (5 bases). The V end was cut by 2 bases, the J end by 6 bases, with 13 bases between. Per the germline V gene, CDR1 is SGDLS and CDR2 is YYNGEE. The CDR3 runs to 14 residues. CDR3 loop: CASSVGQGGDTQYF. CDR3 coding DNA: TGTGCCAGCAGCGTGGGTCAGGGTGGCGATACGCAGTATTTT.

V gene TRBV4-1 combines with J gene TRBJ2-7, with 7 bases matching TRBD1. Germline V gene sequence: CDR1 MGHRA, CDR2 YSYEKL. This CDR3 has 19 amino acids. V shed 0 bases and J 0 bases; nucleotides not matched to a gene: 14. The CDR3 loop is CASSQDGLRGDSRSYEQYF. The CDR3 DNA reads as TGCGCCAGCAGCCAAGATGGGCTGAGAGGGGACAGTCGCTCCTACGAGCAGTACTTC.

This chain joins TRBV2 and TRBJ2-2; D possibly corresponds to TRBD2 (5 bases). Germline V gives CDR1 SNHLY, CDR2 FYNNEI. V lost 4 bases to trimming and J lost 6 bases, with 6 bases between them. CDR3 length: 12 amino acids. The CDR3 DNA reads TGTGCCAGCAGTGGCGGGCCCGGGGAGCTGTTTTTT. The encoded protein is CASSGGPGELFF.

The chain joins TRBV19 to TRBJ1-2; 7 bases agree with TRBD1. Germline CDR1 LNHDA, CDR2 SQIVND (reference sequence). The CDR3 has 14 amino acids. V gave up 6 bases and J gave up 4 bases; unmatched junction bases: 8. CDR3 sequence (DNA): TGTGCCAGTAGCACCACAGGGGATGGCTATGGCTACACCTTC. Translation gives CASSTTGDGYGYTF.

The V and J genes are TRBV2 and TRBJ2-5; 13 bases are shared with TRBD2. The CDR3 consists of 14 residues. The V gene's germline CDR1 is SNHLY and CDR2 FYNNEI. V shed 4 bases and J 5 bases; nucleotides not matched to a gene: 1. The CDR3 nucleotides are TGTGCCAGCAGTGGGACTAGCGGGGGTGAGACCCAGTACTTC. Amino acids: CASSGTSGGETQYF.

The chain joins TRBV6-5 to TRBJ2-5, with a tentative D call TRBD2 (5 bases). CDR1 and CDR2 (germline): MNHEY, SVGAGI. V dropped 8 bases and J dropped 5 bases, with 9 bases sitting between them. The CDR3 runs to 11 residues. The CDR3 DNA reads TGTGCCAGCGGGCGCGGGGAGACCCAGTACTTC. It encodes CASGRGETQYF.

The V call is TRBV5-4, the J call TRBJ2-3; possible D gene TRBD1, 6 bases. V lost 0 bases and J lost 1, with 12 bases in between. Germline values: CDR1 SGHNT, CDR2 YYREEE (reference sequence). This CDR3 comprises 16 residues. CDR3 DNA sequence: TGTGCCAGCAGCTTGGGGGTACAGGGTGGCACAGATACGCAGTATTTT. This encodes CASSLGVQGGTDTQYF.

V usage is TRBV5-1 and J usage is TRBJ1-1, with 9 bases matching TRBD1. This CDR3 is built from 13 residues. The V gene end was trimmed by 5 bases and the J gene end by 7 bases; junction bases not matched to a gene: 6. Germline-derived CDR1 and CDR2 are SGHRS and YFSETQ. DNA for the CDR3: TGCGCCAGCAGAACACAGGGGGCTAATGAAGCTTTCTTT. This sequence encodes CASRTQGANEAFF.

The rearrangement links TRBV10-3 to TRBJ2-1; tentative D call: TRBD2 (5 bases). This CDR3 is 15 amino acids long. The germline gives CDR1 ENHRY, CDR2 SYGVKD. V dropped 5 bases and J dropped 0 bases, with 11 bases sitting between them. CDR3 nucleotides: TGTGCCATCAGTCCAGTTGGGAGCTCCTACAATGAGCAGTTCTTC. It specifies CAISPVGSSYNEQFF.

The gene calls are TRBV11-3 and TRBJ2-1, with D possibly TRBD2 on 5 matching bases. The CDR3 has 13 amino acids. V dropped 5 bases and J dropped 8 bases, with 13 bases sitting between them. CDR1 is SGHNT, CDR2 YENEEA, per germline. The CDR3 spells CASSLTLAHEQFF. The DNA for the CDR3 is TGTGCCAGCAGCCTCACGCTAGCCCATGAGCAGTTCTTC. The full variable domain, with the rest looked up from reference TRBV11-3 and TRBJ2-1, is EAGVVQSPRYKIIEKKQPVAFWCNPISGHNTLYWYLQNLGQGPELLIRYENEEAVDDSQLPKDRFSAERLKGVDSTLKIQPAELGDSAVYLCASSLTLAHEQFFGPGTRLTVL.

The chain employs TRBV11-1 and TRBJ2-7, with TRBD1 as a possible D gene (6 bases). This CDR3 is 14 amino acids long. The germline V and J ends were trimmed by 5 bases and 1 base, with 12 bases remaining between them. The V gene's germline CDR1 is SGHAT and CDR2 FQDESV (reference sequence). The CDR3 DNA reads TGTGCCAGCAGCGCTCAGGGGCCTTCCTACGAGCAGTACTTC. Its translation is CASSAQGPSYEQYF.

This clone appeared many times. V gene TRBV14 combines with J gene TRBJ2-1; TRBD1 matches at 9 bases. J lost 7 bases, V lost 6 bases, and 4 bases had no gene match. CDR3 length: 13 amino acids. CDR1 and CDR2 (germline): SGHDN, FVKESK. CDR3 sequence: CASRDRGTNEQFF. The CDR3, as DNA: TGTGCCAGCAGGGACAGGGGAACGAATGAGCAGTTCTTC.

This clone showed up just once. The chain employs TRBV9 and TRBJ2-7; D is perhaps TRBD2 (6 bases). The V end lost 1 base, the J end lost 4 bases, and 18 bases lay between the germline ends. Germline values: CDR1 SGDLS, CDR2 YYNGEE. There are 16 residues in the CDR3. The DNA for the CDR3 is TGTGCCAGCAGCGTAAAAGCGGGCCCGGGCTTTTACGAGCAGTACTTC. Its protein product is CASSVKAGPGFYEQYF. Looking up the rest from reference TRBV9 and TRBJ2-7 gives the full variable domain: DSGVTQTPKHLITATGQRVTLRCSPRSGDLSVYWYQQSLDQGLQFLIQYYNGEERAKGNILERFSAQQFPDLHSELNLSSLELGDSALYFCASSVKAGPGFYEQYFGPGTRLTVT.

The chain has TRBV4-1 and TRBJ1-2; no clear D. CDR1 is MGHRA and CDR2 is YSYEKL in the germline V gene. Between the trimmed V and J ends, which lost 4 bases and 4 bases, there was a span of 16 bases. The CDR3 contains 15 residues. The CDR3 loop reads CASSPQMGSLYGYTF. The CDR3 nucleotides are TGCGCCAGCAGCCCTCAAATGGGCAGTCTCTATGGCTACACCTTC.

V usage is TRBV7-3 and J usage is TRBJ2-1; tentative D call: TRBD1 (6 bases). Trimming took 3 bases from V and 11 from J, leaving 14 bases between them. Looked up from germline, CDR1 is SGHTA and CDR2 is FQGTGA. CDR3 length: 13 residues. For the CDR3, the DNA is TGTGCCAGCAGCTTGGGGGCTAGGGGAAAGCAGTTCTTC. It yields the protein CASSLGARGKQFF. Complete variable domain (other parts from reference TRBV7-3 and TRBJ2-1): GAGVSQTPSNKVTEKGKYVELRCDPISGHTALYWYRQSLGQGPEFLIYFQGTGAADDSGLPNDRFFAVRPEGSVSTLKIQRTERGDSAVYLCASSLGARGKQFFGPGTRLTVL.

The genes are TRBV29-1 and TRBJ1-1, with 7 bases fitting TRBD1. Germline assignment: CDR1 SQVTM and CDR2 ANQGSEA. Germline trimming cut 6 bases from V and 7 bases from J; bases unmatched to any gene: 11. This CDR3 region has 13 residues. CDR3 in amino acids: CSVEEDRYIEAFF. CDR3 nucleotides: TGCAGCGTAGAGGAGGACAGGTATATTGAAGCTTTCTTT.

A single count supports this clone. The J gene is TRBJ2-7, the V gene TRBV5-4; 9 bases are a match to TRBD2. Germline assignment: CDR1 SGHNT and CDR2 YYREEE (reference sequence). With V trimmed by 4 bases and J by 4 bases, 6 bases remained unmatched. This CDR3 comprises 14 residues. The CDR3 protein is CASSTDTSGYEQYF. For the CDR3, the DNA is TGTGCCAGCAGCACGGACACTAGCGGGTACGAGCAGTACTTC.

The genes are TRBV7-8 and TRBJ1-5, with 7 bases identical to TRBD1. In germline, CDR1 is SGHVS, CDR2 FQNEAQ. The CDR3 is made up of 15 amino acids. V trimming: 1 base; J trimming: 4 bases; junction bases outside the gene matches: 4. The CDR3 loop reads CASSLGTGDNQPQHF. The CDR3 DNA follows: TGTGCCAGCAGCTTAGGGACAGGTGATAATCAGCCCCAGCATTTT.

The rearrangement links TRBV30 to TRBJ2-6, with 10 bases lining up with TRBD2. The ends lost 3 bases at V and 2 bases at J; junction bases unmatched: 7. Germline values: CDR1 GTSNPN, CDR2 SVGIG (reference sequence). The CDR3 is 17 amino acids. CDR3 bases: TGTGCCTGGAGATCTCTAGCGGGAGTCGCTGGGGCCAACGTCCTGACTTTC. Its translation: CAWRSLAGVAGANVLTF.

The V gene is TRBV6-5, the J gene TRBJ1-5; D call uncertain. The CDR3 sequence is 15 residues long. V was trimmed by 7 bases and J by 4 bases, leaving 17 bases between them. Looked up from germline, CDR1 is MNHEY and CDR2 is SVGAGI. This chain's CDR3 is CASNPPGVINQPQHF. The CDR3 DNA is TGTGCCAGCAACCCACCCGGGGTGATTAATCAGCCCCAGCATTTT.